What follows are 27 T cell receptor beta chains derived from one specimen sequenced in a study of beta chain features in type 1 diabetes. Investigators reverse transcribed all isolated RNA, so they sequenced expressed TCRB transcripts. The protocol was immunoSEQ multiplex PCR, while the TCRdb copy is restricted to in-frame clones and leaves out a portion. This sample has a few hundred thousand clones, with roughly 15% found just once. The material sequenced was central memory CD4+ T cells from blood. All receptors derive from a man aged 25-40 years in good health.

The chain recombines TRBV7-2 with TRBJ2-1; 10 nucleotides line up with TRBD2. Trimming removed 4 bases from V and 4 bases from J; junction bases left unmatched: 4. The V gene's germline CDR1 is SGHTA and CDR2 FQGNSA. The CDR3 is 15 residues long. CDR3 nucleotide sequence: TGTGCCAGCAGCTACGGACTAGCGGTTTACAATGAGCAGTTCTTC. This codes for CASSYGLAVYNEQFF.

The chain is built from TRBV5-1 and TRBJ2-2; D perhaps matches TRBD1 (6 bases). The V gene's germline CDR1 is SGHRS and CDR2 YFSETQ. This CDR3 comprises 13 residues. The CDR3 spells CAAGRGNTGELFF. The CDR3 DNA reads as TGCGCAGCCGGCAGGGGGAACACCGGGGAGCTGTTTTTT.

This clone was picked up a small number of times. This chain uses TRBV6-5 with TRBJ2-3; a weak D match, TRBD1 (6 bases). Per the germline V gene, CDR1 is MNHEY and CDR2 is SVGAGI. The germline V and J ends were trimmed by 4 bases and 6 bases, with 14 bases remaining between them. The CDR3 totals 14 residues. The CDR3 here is CASSSRTVRDTQYF. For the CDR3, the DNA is TGTGCCAGCAGTTCCCGGACAGTGAGGGATACGCAGTATTTT.

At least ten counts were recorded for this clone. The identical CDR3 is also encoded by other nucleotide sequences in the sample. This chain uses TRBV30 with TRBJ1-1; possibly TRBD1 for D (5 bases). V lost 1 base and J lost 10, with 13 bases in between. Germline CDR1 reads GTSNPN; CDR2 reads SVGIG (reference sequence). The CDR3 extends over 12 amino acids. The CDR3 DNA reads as TGTGCCTGGAGTGCGACCAGGGTAGGAGCTTTCTTT. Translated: CAWSATRVGAFF.

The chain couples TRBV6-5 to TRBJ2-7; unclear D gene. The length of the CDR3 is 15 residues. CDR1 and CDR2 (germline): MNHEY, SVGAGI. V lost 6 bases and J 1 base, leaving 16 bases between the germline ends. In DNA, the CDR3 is TGTGCCAGCAGCCGAAGGCCCCCAACATCCTACGAGCAGTACTTC. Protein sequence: CASSRRPPTSYEQYF.

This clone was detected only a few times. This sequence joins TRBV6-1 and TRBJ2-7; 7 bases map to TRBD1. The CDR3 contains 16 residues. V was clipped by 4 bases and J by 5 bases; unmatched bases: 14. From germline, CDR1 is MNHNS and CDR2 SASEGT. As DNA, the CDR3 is TGTGCCAGCAGTGCCTATTTAAGTAACCAGGGGGACGAGCAGTACTTC. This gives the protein CASSAYLSNQGDEQYF.

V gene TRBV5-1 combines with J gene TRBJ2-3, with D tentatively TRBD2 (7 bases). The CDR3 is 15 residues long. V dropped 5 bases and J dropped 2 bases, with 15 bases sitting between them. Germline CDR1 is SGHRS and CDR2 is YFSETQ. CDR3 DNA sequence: TGCGCCAGCAGTCAGGGCGGGGGCGACACAGATACGCAGTATTTT. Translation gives CASSQGGGDTDTQYF.

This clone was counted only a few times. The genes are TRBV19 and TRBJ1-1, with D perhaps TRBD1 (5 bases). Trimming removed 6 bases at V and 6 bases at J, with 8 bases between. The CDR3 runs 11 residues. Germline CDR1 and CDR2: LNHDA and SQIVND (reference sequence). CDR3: CASRGTSEAFF. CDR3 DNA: TGTGCCAGTAGAGGGACCTCTGAAGCTTTCTTT. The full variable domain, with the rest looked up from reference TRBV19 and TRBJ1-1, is DGGITQSPKYLFRKEGQNVTLSCEQNLNHDAMYWYRQDPGQGLRLIYYSQIVNDFQKGDIAEGYSVSREKKESFPLTVTSAQKNPTAFYLCASRGTSEAFFGQGTRLTVV.

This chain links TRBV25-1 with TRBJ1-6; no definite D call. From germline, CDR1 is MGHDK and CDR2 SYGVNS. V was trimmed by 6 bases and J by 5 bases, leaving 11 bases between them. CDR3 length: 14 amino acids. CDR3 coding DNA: TGTGCCAGCAGGATGGGTTCGGATAATTCACCCCTCCACTTT. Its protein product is CASRMGSDNSPLHF.

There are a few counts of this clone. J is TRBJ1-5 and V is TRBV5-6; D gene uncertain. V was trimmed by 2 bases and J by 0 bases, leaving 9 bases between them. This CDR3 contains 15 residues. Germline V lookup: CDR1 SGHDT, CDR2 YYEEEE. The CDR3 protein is CASSFRQYSNQPQHF. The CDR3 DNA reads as TGTGCCAGCAGCTTTAGGCAGTATAGCAATCAGCCCCAGCATTTT.

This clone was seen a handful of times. The CDR3 nucleotides are TGTGCCAGCAGGCCCCAGGGGGCGCTGACCAAAAACATTCAGTACTTC. Translating it yields CASRPQGALTKNIQYF. The chain is built from TRBV7-9 and TRBJ2-4, with TRBD1 identical over 8 bases. The CDR3 totals 16 residues. Trimming took 6 bases from V and 2 from J; bases not matched to a gene: 9. CDR1 is SEHNR and CDR2 is FQNEAQ in the germline V gene (reference sequence).

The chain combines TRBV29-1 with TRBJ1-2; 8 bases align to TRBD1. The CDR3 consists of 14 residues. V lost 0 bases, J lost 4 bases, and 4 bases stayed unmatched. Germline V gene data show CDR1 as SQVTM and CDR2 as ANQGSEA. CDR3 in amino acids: CSVEDAGGSYGYTF. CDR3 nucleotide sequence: TGCAGCGTTGAAGACGCAGGGGGCAGCTATGGCTACACCTTC.

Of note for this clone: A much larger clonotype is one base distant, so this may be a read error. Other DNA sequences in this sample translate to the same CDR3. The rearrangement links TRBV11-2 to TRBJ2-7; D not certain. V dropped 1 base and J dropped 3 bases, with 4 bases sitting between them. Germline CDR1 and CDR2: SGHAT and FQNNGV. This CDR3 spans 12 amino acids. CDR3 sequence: CASSLGIYEQYF. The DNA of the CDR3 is TGTGCCAGCAGCTTAGGTATCTACGAGCAGTACTTC.

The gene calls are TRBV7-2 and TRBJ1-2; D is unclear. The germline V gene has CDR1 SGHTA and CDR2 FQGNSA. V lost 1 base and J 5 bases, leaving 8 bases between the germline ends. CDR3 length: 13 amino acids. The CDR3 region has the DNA TGTGCCAGCAGCTTAGTATCAGGTTATGGCTACACCTTC. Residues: CASSLVSGYGYTF.

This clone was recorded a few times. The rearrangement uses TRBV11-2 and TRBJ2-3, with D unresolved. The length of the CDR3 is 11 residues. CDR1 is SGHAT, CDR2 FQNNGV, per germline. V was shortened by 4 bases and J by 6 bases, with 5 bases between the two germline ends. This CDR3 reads CASSSGDTQYF. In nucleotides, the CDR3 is TGTGCCAGCAGCTCTGGGGATACGCAGTATTTT. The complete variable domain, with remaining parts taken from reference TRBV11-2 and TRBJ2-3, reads EAGVAQSPRYKIIEKRQSVAFWCNPISGHATLYWYQQILGQGPKLLIQFQNNGVVDDSQLPKDRFSAERLKGVDSTLKIQPAKLEDSAVYLCASSSGDTQYFGPGTRLTVL.

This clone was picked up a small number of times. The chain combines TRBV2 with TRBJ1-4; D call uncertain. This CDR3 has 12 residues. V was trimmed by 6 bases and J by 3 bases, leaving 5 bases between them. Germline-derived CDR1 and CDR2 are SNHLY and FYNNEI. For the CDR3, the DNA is TGTGCCAGCAGGACCTCTAATGAAAAACTGTTTTTT. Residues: CASRTSNEKLFF.

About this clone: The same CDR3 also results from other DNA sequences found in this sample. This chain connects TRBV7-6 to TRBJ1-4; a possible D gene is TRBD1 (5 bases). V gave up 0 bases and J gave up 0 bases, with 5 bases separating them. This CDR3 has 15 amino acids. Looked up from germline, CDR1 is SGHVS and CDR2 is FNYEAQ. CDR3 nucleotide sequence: TGTGCCAGCAGCTTAGCACAGGCAACTAATGAAAAACTGTTTTTT. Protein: CASSLAQATNEKLFF.

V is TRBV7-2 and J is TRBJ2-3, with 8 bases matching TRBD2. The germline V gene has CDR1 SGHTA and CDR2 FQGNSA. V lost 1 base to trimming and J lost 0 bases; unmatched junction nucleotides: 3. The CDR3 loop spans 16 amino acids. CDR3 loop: CASSLVAGISTDTQYF. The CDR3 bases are TGTGCCAGCAGCTTAGTAGCGGGAATTAGCACAGATACGCAGTATTTT.

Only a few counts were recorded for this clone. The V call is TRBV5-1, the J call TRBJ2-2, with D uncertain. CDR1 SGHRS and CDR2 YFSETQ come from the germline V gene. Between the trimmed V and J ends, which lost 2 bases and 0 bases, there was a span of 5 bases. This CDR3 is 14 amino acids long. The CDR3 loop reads CASSLRTNTGELFF. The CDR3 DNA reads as TGCGCCAGCAGCTTACGGACGAACACCGGGGAGCTGTTTTTT.

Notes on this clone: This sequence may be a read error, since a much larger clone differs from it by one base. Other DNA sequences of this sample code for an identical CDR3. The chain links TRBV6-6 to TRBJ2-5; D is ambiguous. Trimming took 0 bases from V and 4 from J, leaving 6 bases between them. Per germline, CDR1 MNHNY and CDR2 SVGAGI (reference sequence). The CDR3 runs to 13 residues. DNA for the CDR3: TGTGCCAGCAGTTACTCGGTTGGAGAGACCCAGTACTTC. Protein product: CASSYSVGETQYF.

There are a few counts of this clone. The CDR3 protein is CASNGGADDEQFF. DNA for the CDR3: TGTGCCAGCAACGGAGGGGCGGACGATGAGCAGTTCTTC. The V call is TRBV7-2, the J call TRBJ2-1; weak D call: TRBD2 (6 bases). The CDR3 length is 13 residues. Trimming took 7 bases from V and 8 from J, leaving 15 bases between them. Germline-derived CDR1 and CDR2 are SGHTA and FQGNSA.

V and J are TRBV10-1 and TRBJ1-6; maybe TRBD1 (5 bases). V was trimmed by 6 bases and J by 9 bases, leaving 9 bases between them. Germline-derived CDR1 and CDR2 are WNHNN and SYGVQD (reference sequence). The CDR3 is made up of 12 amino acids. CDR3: CASRRQSSPLHF. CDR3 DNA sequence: TGCGCCAGCAGACGACAGAGTTCACCCCTCCACTTT.

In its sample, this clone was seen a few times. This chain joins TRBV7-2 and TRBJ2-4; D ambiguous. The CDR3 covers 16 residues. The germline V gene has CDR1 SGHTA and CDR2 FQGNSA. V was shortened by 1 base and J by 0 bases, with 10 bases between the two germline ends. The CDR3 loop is CASSLERTLAKNIQYF. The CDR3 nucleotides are TGTGCCAGCAGCTTAGAAAGGACCCTAGCCAAAAACATTCAGTACTTC.

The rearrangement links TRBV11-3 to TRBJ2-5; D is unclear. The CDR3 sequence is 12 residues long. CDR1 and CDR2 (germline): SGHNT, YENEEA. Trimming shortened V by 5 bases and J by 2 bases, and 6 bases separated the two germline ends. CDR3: CASSHNQETQYF. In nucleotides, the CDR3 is TGTGCCAGCAGCCATAATCAAGAGACCCAGTACTTC.

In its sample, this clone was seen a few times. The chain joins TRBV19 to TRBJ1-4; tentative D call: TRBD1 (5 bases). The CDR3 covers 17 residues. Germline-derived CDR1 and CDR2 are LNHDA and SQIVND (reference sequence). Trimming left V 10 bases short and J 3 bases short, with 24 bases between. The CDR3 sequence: CATGRRGAGTANEKLFF. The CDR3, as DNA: TGTGCCACCGGGCGACGCGGGGCCGGGACGGCTAATGAAAAACTGTTTTTT.

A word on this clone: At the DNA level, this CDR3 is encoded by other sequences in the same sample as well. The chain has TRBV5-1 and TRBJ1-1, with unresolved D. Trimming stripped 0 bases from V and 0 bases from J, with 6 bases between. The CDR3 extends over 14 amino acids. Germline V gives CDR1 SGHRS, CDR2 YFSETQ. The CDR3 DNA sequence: TGCGCCAGCAGCTTGGCGAGCATGAACACTGAAGCTTTCTTT. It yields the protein CASSLASMNTEAFF.

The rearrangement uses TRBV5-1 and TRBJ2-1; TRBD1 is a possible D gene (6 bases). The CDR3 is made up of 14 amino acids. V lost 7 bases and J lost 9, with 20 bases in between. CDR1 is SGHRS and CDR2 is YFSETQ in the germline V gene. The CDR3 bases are TGCGCCAGCGCCCTGCCGAAAGCGACAGGTGAGCAGTTCTTC. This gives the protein CASALPKATGEQFF.